The T cell receptor beta chain described here comes from a study of STAT3 mutations in large granular lymphocyte leukemia. General study findings and limits: Every T-LGLL patient had at least one immunodominant TCRbeta clonotype. In several patients, dominant TCR clone burden exceeded STAT3 mutant burden, suggesting STAT3 mutation arose secondarily. TCR clonotype switching after therapy occurred in about 30% of the 18 patients. Variable sampling intervals and differing treatment regimens complicated linking therapy response to TCR clonal burden changes.

Average productive template count per sample was roughly 40,000. The assay was immunoSEQ multiplex PCR, and TCRdb's table has in-frame clones only and misses some. The sample has some 10,000 clones, around 59% seen once. This clone was counted once. Its target is not known. CDR1 is KGHSH and CDR2 is LQKENI in the germline V gene. The CDR3 spans 14 residues. V lost 6 bases to trimming and J lost 4 bases, with 16 bases between them. The TCR comes from a boy aged 5-17 years with T-cell large granular lymphocyte leukemia. Some clones in this sample may be carry-over from other donors' samples. The sample was peripheral blood mononuclear cells. The V gene is TRBV18, the J gene TRBJ2-7, with D unclear. DNA for the CDR3: TGTGCCAGCTCTCCCGAAGACGTTCGGTACGAGCAGTACTTC. It encodes CASSPEDVRYEQYF. The variable domain in full, completed from reference TRBV18 and TRBJ2-7, reads NAGVMQNPRHLVRRRGQEARLRCSPMKGHSHVYWYRQLPEEGLKFMVYLQKENIIDESGMPKERFSAEFPKEGPSILRIQQVVRGDSAAYFCASSPEDVRYEQYFGPGTRLTVT.